The present T cell receptor (beta chain) was sequenced within a study of control samples from healthy donors and cancer patients. Clones were read by immunoSEQ multiplex PCR, and TCRdb kept only the in-frame ones, dropping some. The sample holds 100,000 to 150,000 clones; 87% are singletons and the top ten take about 8.7%. Germline trimming cut 6 bases from V and 7 bases from J; bases unmatched to any gene: 11. The CDR3 length is 15 residues. Germline V CDR1 and CDR2: SNHLY, FYNNEI. The chain links TRBV2 to TRBJ1-5, with 8 bases lining up with TRBD1. Sequenced input: blood. The source of this sequence is a man in his forties in good health. CDR3 nucleotides: TGTGCCAGCAGCGGATACAGGGGGAGGGGGCAGCCCCAGCATTTT. Translating gives CASSGYRGRGQPQHF. The whole variable domain, remainder taken from reference TRBV2 and TRBJ1-5, is EPEVTQTPSHQVTQMGQEVILRCVPISNHLYFYWYRQILGQKVEFLVSFYNNEISEKSEIFDDQFSVERPDGSNFTLKIRSTKLEDSAMYFCASSGYRGRGQPQHFGDGTRLSIL.